The clone carrying this T cell receptor beta chain was detected ten times or more. No antigen is known for it. These data originate in a study of T cells after yellow fever vaccination. Study context: When fractions had low cell numbers, they were prepared with SMART-Seq v4 Ultra Low Input. Study-wide points: FACS-sorted repertoires could harbor abundant contaminating bulk-population clonotypes.

The germline V gene encodes CDR1 SEHNR and CDR2 FQNEAQ (reference sequence). CDR3 length: 15 amino acids. The J segment lost 6 bases and the V segment lost 5 bases, leaving 9 bases of the junction unmatched. Conversion of TCR transcripts into cDNA relied on 5'RACE template switching, which added a universal primer site and UMIs. TCRdb re-called the 5' RACE reads through MiXCR, storing one row per CDR3 protein. Of roughly 120,000 distinct CDR3 sequences listed, more than 6.5% are singletons. The chain has TRBV7-9 and TRBJ2-1; 8 positions match TRBD1. Specimen: CD4+ T cells sorted from PBMCs, collected around 10 days after the first yellow fever vaccination. The sequence came from a young man who received the YFV17D yellow fever vaccine. DNA for the CDR3: TGTGCCAGCAGCCCGGACAGGGCTAGGGGCAATGAGCAGTTCTTC. Protein: CASSPDRARGNEQFF.